The clone carrying this T cell receptor (beta chain) showed up many times. Antigen unknown. The data belong to a study of T cells after yellow fever vaccination. The study, taken as a whole, reports: Abundant bulk-derived clonotypes could contaminate FACS-sorted repertoires. Across the CD4 and CD8 compartments, a small share of clonotypes was present in both.

MiXCR, applied by TCRdb to the 5' RACE reads, yields one record per CDR3 protein. This sample carries around 340,000 distinct CDR3 sequences, about 8.7% of them seen once, and the ten largest clones take roughly 18%. V was pared by 5 bases and J by 7 bases, with 23 bases between. Germline V gene lookup returns CDR1 MGHDK and CDR2 SYGVNS. The CDR3 runs 16 residues. The receptor was derived from a man younger than 35 who received the YFV17D yellow fever vaccine. This rearrangement joins TRBV25-1 to TRBJ2-5, with unresolved D. Sequencing was performed on PBMCs, taken on the day of the first yellow fever vaccination. The DNA for the CDR3 is TGTGCCAGCAGTAGTTCGGGCAGTTCGGGCCATCTGACCCAGTACTTC. Protein: CASSSSGSSGHLTQYF.